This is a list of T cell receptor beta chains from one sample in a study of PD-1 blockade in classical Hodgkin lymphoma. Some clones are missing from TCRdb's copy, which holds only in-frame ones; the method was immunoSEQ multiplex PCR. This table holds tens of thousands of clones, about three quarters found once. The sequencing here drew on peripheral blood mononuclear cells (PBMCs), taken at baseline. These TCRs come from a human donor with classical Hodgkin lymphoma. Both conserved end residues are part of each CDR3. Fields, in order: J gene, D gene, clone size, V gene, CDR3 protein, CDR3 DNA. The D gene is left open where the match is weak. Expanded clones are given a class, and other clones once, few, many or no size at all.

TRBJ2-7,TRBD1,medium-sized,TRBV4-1,CASSYRGDDEQYF,TGCGCCAGCAGCTACAGGGGCGACGACGAGCAGTACTTC
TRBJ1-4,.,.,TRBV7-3,CASSLARVAEKLFF,TGTGCCAGCAGCTTGGCGAGGGTGGCGGAAAAACTGTTTTTT
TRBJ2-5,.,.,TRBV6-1,CASLRTAQETQYF,TGTGCCAGCCTCAGGACAGCACAAGAGACCCAGTACTTC
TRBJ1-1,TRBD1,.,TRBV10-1,CATLTGGGRVNTEAFF,TGCGCCACCTTAACAGGGGGCGGGCGGGTGAACACTGAAGCTTTCTTT
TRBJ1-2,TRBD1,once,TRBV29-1,CSATLTGNGYTF,TGCAGCGCCACCTTGACAGGGAATGGCTACACCTTC
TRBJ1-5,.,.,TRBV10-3,CAISSSGAGDGQPQHF,TGTGCCATCAGTTCCTCGGGTGCGGGGGATGGGCAGCCCCAGCATTTT
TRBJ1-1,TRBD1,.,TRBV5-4,CASILGPDRGGTEAFF,TGTGCCAGCATCCTTGGCCCCGACAGGGGTGGCACTGAAGCTTTCTTT
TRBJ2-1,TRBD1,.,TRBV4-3,CASSQDIPGQAYNEQFF,TGCGCCAGCAGCCAAGATATTCCGGGACAGGCCTACAATGAGCAGTTCTTC
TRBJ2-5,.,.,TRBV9,CASSVGGAIGQETQYF,TGTGCCAGCAGCGTTGGGGGGGCAATAGGACAAGAGACCCAGTACTTC
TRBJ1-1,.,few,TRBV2,CASRTDDGAAFF,TGTGCCAGCAGAACAGATGACGGGGCGGCTTTCTTT
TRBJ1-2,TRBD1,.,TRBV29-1,CSVDSGQGLYDYTF,TGCAGCGTTGATTCGGGACAGGGGCTCTATGACTACACCTTC
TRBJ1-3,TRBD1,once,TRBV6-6,CASKHTGGSGNTIYF,TGTGCCAGCAAGCACACAGGGGGCTCTGGAAACACCATATATTTT
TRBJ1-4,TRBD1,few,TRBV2,CASLTRGLWDRDEKLFF,TGTGCCAGCCTCACCCGGGGCCTCTGGGACAGGGATGAAAAACTGTTTTTT
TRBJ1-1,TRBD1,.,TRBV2,CASTGTGGGTEAFF,TGTGCCAGCACCGGAACAGGGGGCGGCACTGAAGCTTTCTTT
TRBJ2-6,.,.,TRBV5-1,CASSLFQNSGANVLTF,TGCGCCAGCAGCTTGTTTCAAAACTCTGGGGCCAACGTCCTGACTTTC
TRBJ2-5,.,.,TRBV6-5,CASSYSQGETQYF,TGTGCCAGCAGTTACTCGCAGGGGGAGACCCAGTACTTC
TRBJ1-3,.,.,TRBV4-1,CASSQEPPAFSGNTIYF,TGCGCCAGCAGCCAAGAGCCCCCGGCATTCTCTGGAAACACCATATATTTT
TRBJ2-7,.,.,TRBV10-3,CAISGPEGRRRNYEQYF,TGTGCCATCAGTGGTCCCGAAGGTCGCAGGCGAAACTACGAGCAGTACTTC
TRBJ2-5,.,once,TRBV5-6,CASSLMGGAEETQYF,TGTGCCAGCAGCTTGATGGGGGGCGCCGAAGAGACCCAGTACTTC
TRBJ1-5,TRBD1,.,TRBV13,CASSLGTGINQPQHF,TGTGCCAGCAGCTTAGGGACAGGGATCAATCAGCCCCAGCATTTT
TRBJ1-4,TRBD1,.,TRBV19,CASGGQSGGREKLFF,TGTGCCAGTGGGGGACAGTCCGGCGGGAGGGAAAAACTGTTTTTT
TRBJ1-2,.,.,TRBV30,CAWRSPGVRGGYTF,TGTGCCTGGAGGAGCCCCGGGGTAAGGGGCGGCTACACCTTC
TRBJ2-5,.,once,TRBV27,CASSLTRGGETQYF,TGTGCCAGCAGTTTGACTAGAGGGGGGGAGACCCAGTACTTC
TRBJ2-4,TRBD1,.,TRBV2,CASSGRFASGGIGRNRVAKNIQYF,TGTGCCAGCAGTGGGAGATTTGCCTCAGGGGGTATTGGGCGTAACCGAGTAGCCAAAAACATTCAGTACTTC
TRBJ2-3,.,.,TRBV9,CASSVPKEQGDTQYF,TGTGCCAGCAGCGTCCCAAAGGAGCAAGGAGATACGCAGTATTTT
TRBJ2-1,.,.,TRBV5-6,CASSLGGLGEQFF,TGTGCCAGCAGCTTGGGGGGGCTGGGAGAGCAGTTCTTC
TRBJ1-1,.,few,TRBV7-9,CASSLAGNTEAFF,TGTGCCAGCAGCTTAGCGGGGAACACTGAAGCTTTCTTT
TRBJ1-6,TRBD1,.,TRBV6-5,CASSTGTENSPLHF,TGTGCCAGCAGTACCGGGACAGAAAATTCACCCCTCCACTTT
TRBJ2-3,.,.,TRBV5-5,CASRPRGGISPDTDTQYF,TGTGCCAGCAGACCACGTGGTGGGATATCCCCCGACACAGATACGCAGTATTTT
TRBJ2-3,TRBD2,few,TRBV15,CATSRTGGLGDTQYF,TGTGCCACCAGCAGGACGGGGGGGCTAGGAGATACGCAGTATTTT
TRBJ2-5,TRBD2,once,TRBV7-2,CASSRSLPPSGEETQYF,TGTGCCAGCAGCCGATCTCTCCCGCCTAGCGGGGAAGAGACCCAGTACTTC
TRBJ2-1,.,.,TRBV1,CTSSQDCPNTCDEQFF,TGCACCAGCAGCCAAGATTGCCCGAACACGTGCGATGAGCAGTTCTTC
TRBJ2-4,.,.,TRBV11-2,CASSLTPGLAKNIQYF,TGTGCCAGCAGCTTAACGCCGGGACTAGCCAAAAACATTCAGTACTTC
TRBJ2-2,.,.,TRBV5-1,CASSLIQNTGELFF,TGCGCCAGCAGCTTGATCCAGAACACCGGGGAGCTGTTTTTT
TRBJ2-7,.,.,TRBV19,CASSRDGSYEQYF,TGTGCCAGTAGTCGGGACGGCTCCTACGAGCAGTACTTC
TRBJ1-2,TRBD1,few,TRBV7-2,CASSHPRQGNYGYTF,TGTGCCAGCAGCCACCCCCGACAGGGGAACTATGGCTACACCTTC
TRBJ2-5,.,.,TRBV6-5,CASSYLPPPSGTQYF,TGTGCCAGCAGTTACCTTCCCCCCCCCAGTGGGACCCAGTACTTC
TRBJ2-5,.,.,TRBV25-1,CASSAGQRRETQYF,TGTGCCAGCAGTGCGGGCCAGCGACGAGAGACCCAGTACTTC
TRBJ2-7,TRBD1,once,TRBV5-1,CASSLDVTGRPSYEQYF,TGCGCCAGCAGCTTGGACGTGACAGGGCGCCCCTCCTACGAGCAGTACTTC
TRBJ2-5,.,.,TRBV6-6,CASAGEETQYF,TGTGCCAGCGCCGGCGAAGAGACCCAGTACTTC
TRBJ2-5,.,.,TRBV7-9,CASMARGARETQYF,TGTGCCAGCATGGCCCGGGGGGCCAGGGAGACCCAGTACTTC
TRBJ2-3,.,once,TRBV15,CATSRGDDTQYF,TGTGCCACCAGCAGGGGTGATGATACGCAGTATTTT
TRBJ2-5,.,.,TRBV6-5,CASSHSQGFETQYF,TGTGCCAGCAGTCATTCTCAGGGTTTCGAGACCCAGTACTTC
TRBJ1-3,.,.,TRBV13,CASSRGLSNAGNTIYF,TGTGCCAGCAGTCGGGGGCTTAGTAACGCGGGAAACACCATATATTTT